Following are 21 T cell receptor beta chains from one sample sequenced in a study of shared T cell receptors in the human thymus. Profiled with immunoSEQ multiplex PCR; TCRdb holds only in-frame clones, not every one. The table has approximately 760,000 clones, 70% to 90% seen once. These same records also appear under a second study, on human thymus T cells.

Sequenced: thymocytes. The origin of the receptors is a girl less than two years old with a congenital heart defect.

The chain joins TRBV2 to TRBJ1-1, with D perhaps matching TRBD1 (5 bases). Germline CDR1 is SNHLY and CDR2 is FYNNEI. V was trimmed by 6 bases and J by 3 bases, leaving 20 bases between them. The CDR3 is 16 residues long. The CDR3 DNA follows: TGTGCCAGCAGGCCGCAGGGTCTCCTTAGGTACACTGAAGCTTTCTTT. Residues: CASRPQGLLRYTEAFF.

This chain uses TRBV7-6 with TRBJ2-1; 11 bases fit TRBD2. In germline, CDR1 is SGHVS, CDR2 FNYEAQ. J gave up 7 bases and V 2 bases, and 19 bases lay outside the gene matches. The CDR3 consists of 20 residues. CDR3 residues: CASSLRNTIAGGPVKNEQFF. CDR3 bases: TGTGCCAGCAGCTTACGAAATACCATAGCGGGGGGGCCGGTGAAAAATGAGCAGTTCTTC. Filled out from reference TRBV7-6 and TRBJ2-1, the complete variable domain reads GAGVSQSPRYKVTKRGQDVALRCDPISGHVSLYWYRQALGQGPEFLTYFNYEAQQDKSGLPNDRFSAERPEGSISTLTIQRTEQRDSAMYRCASSLRNTIAGGPVKNEQFFGPGTRLTVL.

The CDR3 DNA reads as TGTGCCAGCAGTGACGAGGACAGGGGACACCTTAGCAATCAGCCCCAGCATTTT. This gives the protein CASSDEDRGHLSNQPQHF. V and J are TRBV6-1 and TRBJ1-5; TRBD1 matches at 9 bases. V shed 3 bases, J shed 0 bases, and the junction held 9 bases outside the gene matches. CDR3 size: 18 residues. Germline loops: CDR1 MNHNS, CDR2 SASEGT.

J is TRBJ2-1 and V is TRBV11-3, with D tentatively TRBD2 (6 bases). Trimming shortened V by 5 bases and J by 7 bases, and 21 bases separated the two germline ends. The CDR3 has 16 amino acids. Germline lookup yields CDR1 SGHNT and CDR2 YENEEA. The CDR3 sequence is CASSPAPGVPLNEQFF. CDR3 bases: TGTGCCAGCAGCCCGGCGCCGGGAGTACCTTTAAATGAGCAGTTCTTC.

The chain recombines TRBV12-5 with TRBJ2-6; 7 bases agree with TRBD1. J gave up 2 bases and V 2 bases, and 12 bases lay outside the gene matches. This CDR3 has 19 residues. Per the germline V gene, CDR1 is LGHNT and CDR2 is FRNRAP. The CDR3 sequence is CASGLPPTGSETGANVLTF. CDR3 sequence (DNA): TGTGCTAGTGGTTTGCCCCCGACAGGGTCGGAAACTGGGGCCAACGTCCTGACTTTC.

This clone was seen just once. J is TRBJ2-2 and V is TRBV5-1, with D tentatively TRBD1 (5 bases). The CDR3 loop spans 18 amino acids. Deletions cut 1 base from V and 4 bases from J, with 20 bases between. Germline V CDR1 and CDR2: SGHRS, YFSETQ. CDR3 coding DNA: TGCGCCAGCAGCTTGAGGGGCACTACCAAAGCCGGCACCGGGGAGCTGTTTTTT. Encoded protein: CASSLRGTTKAGTGELFF.

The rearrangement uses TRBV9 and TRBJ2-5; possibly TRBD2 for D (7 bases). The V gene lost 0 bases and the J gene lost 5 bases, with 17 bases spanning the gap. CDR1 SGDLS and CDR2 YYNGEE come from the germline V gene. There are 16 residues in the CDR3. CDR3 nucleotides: TGTGCCAGCAGCGTAGAGCTCCGGGGGGCTCGGGAGACCCAGTACTTC. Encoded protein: CASSVELRGARETQYF.

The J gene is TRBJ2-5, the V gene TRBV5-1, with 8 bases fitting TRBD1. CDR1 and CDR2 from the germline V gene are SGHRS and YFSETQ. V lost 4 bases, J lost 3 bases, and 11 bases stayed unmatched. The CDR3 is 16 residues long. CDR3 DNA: TGCGCCAGCAGCCCCGAAGGTGCAGGGGGCGAAGAGACCCAGTACTTC. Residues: CASSPEGAGGEETQYF.

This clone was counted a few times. DNA of the CDR3: TGCGCCAGCAGCTCGATCACTTACAGACAGGGCGGTGGGGCTTTCTTT. It specifies CASSSITYRQGGGAFF. The chain employs TRBV5-1 and TRBJ1-1, with 7 bases that match TRBD1. Germline trimming cut 3 bases from V and 11 bases from J; bases unmatched to any gene: 19. CDR3 length: 16 residues. Germline values: CDR1 SGHRS, CDR2 YFSETQ.

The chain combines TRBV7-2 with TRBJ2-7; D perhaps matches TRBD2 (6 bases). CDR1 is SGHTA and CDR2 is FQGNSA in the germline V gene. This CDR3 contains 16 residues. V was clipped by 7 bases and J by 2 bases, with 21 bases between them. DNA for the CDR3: TGTGCCAGCACCCGATACCTCGGCGGGGCCACCTACGAGCAGTACTTC. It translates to CASTRYLGGATYEQYF.

The CDR3 reads CASSPATDDGYTF. The CDR3 DNA is TGTGCCAGCTCACCGGCGACTGATGATGGCTACACCTTC. The J gene is TRBJ1-2, the V gene TRBV18; D unresolved. V lost 3 bases to trimming and J lost 6 bases, with 11 bases between them. The length of the CDR3 is 13 residues. CDR1 and CDR2 from the germline V gene are KGHSH and LQKENI.

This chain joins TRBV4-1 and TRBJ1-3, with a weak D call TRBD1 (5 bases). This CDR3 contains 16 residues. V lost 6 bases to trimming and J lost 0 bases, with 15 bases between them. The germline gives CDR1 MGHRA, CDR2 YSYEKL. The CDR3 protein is CASSQLSGYSGNTIYF. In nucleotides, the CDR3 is TGCGCCAGCAGTCAACTGTCAGGGTACTCTGGAAACACCATATATTTT.

The DNA for the CDR3 is TGTGCCAGCAACGAGACAGGTGGAGAGCAGTACTTC. Its translation: CASNETGGEQYF. The chain uses TRBV11-2 and TRBJ2-7; weak D call: TRBD1 (6 bases). CDR3 size: 12 residues. The V end lost 7 bases, the J end lost 7 bases, and 14 bases lay between the germline ends. Germline-derived CDR1 and CDR2 are SGHAT and FQNNGV.

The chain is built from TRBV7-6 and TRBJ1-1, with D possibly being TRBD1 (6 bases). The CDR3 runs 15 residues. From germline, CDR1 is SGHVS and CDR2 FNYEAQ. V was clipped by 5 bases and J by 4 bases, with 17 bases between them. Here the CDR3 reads CASSPAGQFRTEAFF. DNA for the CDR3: TGTGCCAGCAGCCCCGCCGGACAGTTTCGCACTGAAGCTTTCTTT.

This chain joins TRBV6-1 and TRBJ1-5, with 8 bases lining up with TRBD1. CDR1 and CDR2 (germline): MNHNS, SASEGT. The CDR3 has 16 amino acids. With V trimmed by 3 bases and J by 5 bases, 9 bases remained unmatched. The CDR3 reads CASSELLQGGHQPQHF. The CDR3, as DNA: TGTGCCAGCAGTGAGCTATTACAGGGGGGGCATCAGCCCCAGCATTTT.

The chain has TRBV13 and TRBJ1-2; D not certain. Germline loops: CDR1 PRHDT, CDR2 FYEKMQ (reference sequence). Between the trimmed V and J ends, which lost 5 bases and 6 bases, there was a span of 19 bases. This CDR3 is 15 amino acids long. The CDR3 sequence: CASSRRVPGRNGYTF. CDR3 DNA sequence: TGTGCCAGCAGCCGCCGGGTCCCCGGGAGGAATGGCTACACCTTC.

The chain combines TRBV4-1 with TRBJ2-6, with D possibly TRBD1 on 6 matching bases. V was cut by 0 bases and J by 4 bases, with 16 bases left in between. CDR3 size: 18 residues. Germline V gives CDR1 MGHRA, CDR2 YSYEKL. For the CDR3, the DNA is TGCGCCAGCAGCCAAGATTGTAAGGGACATACCGGGGCCAACGTCCTGACTTTC. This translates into CASSQDCKGHTGANVLTF.

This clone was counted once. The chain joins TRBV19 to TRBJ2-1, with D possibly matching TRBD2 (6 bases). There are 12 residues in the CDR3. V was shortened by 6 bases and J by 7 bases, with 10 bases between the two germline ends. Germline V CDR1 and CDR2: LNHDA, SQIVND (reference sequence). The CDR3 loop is CASSVRGNEQFF. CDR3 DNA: TGTGCCAGTAGCGTACGGGGGAATGAGCAGTTCTTC.

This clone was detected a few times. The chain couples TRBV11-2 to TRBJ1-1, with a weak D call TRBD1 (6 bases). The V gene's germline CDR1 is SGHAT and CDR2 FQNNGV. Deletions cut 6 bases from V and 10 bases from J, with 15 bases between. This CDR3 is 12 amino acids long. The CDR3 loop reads CASRGGPGVAFF. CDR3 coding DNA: TGTGCCAGCAGGGGGGGGCCAGGCGTAGCTTTCTTT.

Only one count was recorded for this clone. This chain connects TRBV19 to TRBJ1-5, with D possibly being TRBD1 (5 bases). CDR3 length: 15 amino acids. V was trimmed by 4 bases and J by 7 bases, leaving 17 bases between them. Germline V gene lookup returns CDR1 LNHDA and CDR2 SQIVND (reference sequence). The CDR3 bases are TGTGCCAGTAGTAGAAAGCAGGGTATCGGACAGCCCCAGCATTTT. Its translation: CASSRKQGIGQPQHF.

CDR3 in DNA: TGTGCCAGCACCTCTCCCCGGGGGAACTATGGCTACACCTTC. Translated, it gives CASTSPRGNYGYTF. The genes are TRBV28 and TRBJ1-2; D may be TRBD1 (5 bases). Germline V gene sequence: CDR1 MDHEN, CDR2 SYDVKM. V was pared by 7 bases and J by 2 bases, with 14 bases between. The CDR3 has 14 amino acids.